This T cell receptor (beta chain) was captured by sequencing in a study of cytomegalovirus exposure and HLA in healthy donors (dated by TCRdb to 2017 to 2019). Broadly, across the study: An earlier analysis of roughly 610 of the donors reported around 280 Gb of sequence data and around 100 million unique TCR beta sequences obtained from some 170 million T cells. To decide whether each TCR beta V gene segment behaved as functional or pseudogenic, an earlier analysis of approximately 600 of the donors relied on high-throughput TCR beta sequencing. Typing coverage varied by locus: roughly 629-640 donors for A, B, C, DRB1 and DQB1; 500 to 550 for DQA1; 600 to 610 for DPA1; roughly 450 for DPB1. Among over 350 genotyped donors of the cohort, an average of about 240,000 unique TCR beta nucleotide sequences were sequenced per donor, about a sixth of them non-productive. A later genetic analysis used genome-wide SNP genotypes for about 60% of the roughly 670 donors, treating that subset as a discovery cohort. Besides the first cohort of more than 650 subjects, a separate validation cohort made up of roughly 120 different subjects was used. Donor age, sex, ethnicity and CMV serostatus were compiled together with the repertoire data. High-throughput TCR immunosequencing, statistical association of individual TCRs with disease status, and machine learning were combined to predict cytomegalovirus infection status. All discovery cohort repertoires had been generated using a single sequencing platform. Rather than using new phenotypic data, the later analysis identified candidate immune exposures from TCR beta sequences and from how often those sequences occurred across donors. The T cell repertoires of under 750 subjects were profiled by immunosequencing and related to cytomegalovirus serostatus. Among the roughly 400 genotyped donors, under 90% belonged to the genetic ancestry cluster associated with self-reported Caucasian donors. An early release that covered about 600 HLA-typed donors contained 250 to 350 gigabases of sequencing data and tens of millions of unique TCR sequences. A later analysis re-examined previously published TCR beta repertoires from more than 550 donors and added high-resolution HLA genotyping to investigate patterns of TCR occurrence. Four or five DR-DQ haplotypes were handled as single units for association and clustering because linkage in the cohort was strong. HLA typing covered class I and class II loci at four-digit resolution. The study aimed to test whether signatures of past pathogen exposure could be identified by cataloging public T cell receptors. Findings and caveats that apply to the study as a whole: Some IMGT-functional V segments, including TRBV6-2 and TRBV6-3, could not be told apart with the 87-base-pair reads, so those segments were excluded. A cluster of highly shared sequence variants was judged likely to represent a technical artifact of the sequencing pipeline. According to a later analysis, most CMV-associated TCR beta chains appeared to be HLA-restricted, and the HLA associations seemed to be driven largely by CMV exposure. When HLA alleles, especially DR and DQ, strongly co-occurred, attributing TCR associations to individual alleles was difficult. CMV serostatus was the only immune exposure information available for the cohort. Sequencing depth was assumed to be roughly uniform across donors in the presence/absence analyses, though that assumption may not hold. According to a later genetic analysis, donors in an Asian-associated ancestry cluster had fewer N-insertions in productive TCRs than the approximately 610-donor mean. A further reported finding was that TCR beta sequences accurately predicted the HLA-A and HLA-B alleles for most subjects in the first cohort. In an earlier analysis of about 600 of the donors, most TCR beta V segments appeared in productive rearrangements about 87% or about 30% of the time, broadly matching IMGT annotations. Only TCR beta chains were sequenced in this cohort, and the absence of alpha or paired-chain data limited detectable features. The authors suggested that the approach could potentially be extended to other disease states and immunological phenotypes. In a later genetic analysis, a missense DCLRE1C variant was associated with V-gene and J-gene trimming of TCR beta chains, and the association was replicated in an independent cohort. A later analysis reported that several top co-occurrence clusters appeared linked to parvovirus B19, influenza, CMV and Epstein-Barr virus. Compared with equally common non-associated chains, HLA-associated TCR beta chains in a later analysis were more clonally expanded and had lower generation probabilities. The study gave a list of over 150 TCR beta chains associated with cytomegalovirus. Most TCR sequences were observed very rarely across donors, whereas some public TCRs were present in many individuals. Cytomegalovirus status was reported to be diagnosed by the classifier with high specificity and sensitivity in both the original and validation cohorts. Roughly 17 rarely observed V segments, including chromosome 9 orphons, were excluded from the earlier analysis of several hundred of the donors because counts were too low. A later analysis associated some 17,000 TCR beta sequences with specific HLA alleles at a false discovery rate of 0.05. In vitro tests confirmed that a few of the cytomegalovirus-associated TCR beta chains recognize cytomegalovirus antigens. According to a later analysis, TCR association rates differed among HLA loci, with DRB1 alleles showing the most associated TCRs and HLA-C alleles showing the fewest. Correlated functional status among segregating V segments might be attributable to linkage disequilibrium, but an unknown experimental factor could not be ruled out. Because HLA typing was unavailable for some donors at each locus, only the typed subset was used in association tests.

The library was generated by the immunoSEQ multiplex PCR assay. For the multiplex PCR, a mixture combining 60 forward primers for TCR Vbeta segments and 13 reverse primers for TCR Jbeta segments was used. Amplification of the CDR3 region of rearranged TCR beta genes was performed with a multiplex PCR assay on genomic DNA. Amplified TCR beta libraries were sequenced as 87-base-pair reads on the Illumina HiSeq System. Under the source paper's analysis protocol: In a later analysis, some 80 million unique TCR beta chains were counted across the approximately 620 repertoires, and roughly 9.9 million of these chains were shared by at least two donors. Raw reads were error-corrected and collapsed into unique sequences with a nearest-neighbor algorithm that merged closely related sequences to remove PCR and sequencing errors. To assign V, D and J gene segments, CDR3 sequences were aligned to IMGT reference sequences. For a sequence to be retained, a match of at least six nucleotides was required to both a V gene segment and a J gene segment. A rearrangement counted as productive if the CDR3 had no stop codons and remained in frame with V and J, and every other rearrangement counted as non-productive. Following IMGT convention, CDR3 was defined as the stretch from the second conserved V-encoded cysteine to the conserved J-encoded phenylalanine. Sequences without an unambiguous match to a single V gene segment were excluded from the earlier analysis of 500 to 700 of the donors. An earlier analysis of a few hundred of the donors called V segments functional above 56.7% productive rearrangements and segregating when the between-donor standard deviation exceeded 5%. A statistical classification framework was built for diagnosing cytomegalovirus status from the catalog of TCR beta chain sequences. V and J gene assignment, in a later analysis, came from comparing TCR nucleotide sequences with IMGT/GENE-DB human TR gene sequences. A later analysis assigned CDR3 sequences and most-parsimonious VDJ recombination scenarios with the TCRdist pipeline. In a later analysis, every TCR beta chain was defined by the combination of its CDR3 amino acid sequence and its V-gene family, and reads without a unique V-gene family were dropped. In a later analysis, approximately 590 highly shared, low-generation-probability nucleotide sequences were removed to address suspected cross-contamination and a sequencing artifact. For each public chain, a later analysis derived a clonal expansion index from normalized ranks of inferred template counts within each repertoire. In a later analysis, generation probabilities were computed with a VDJ recombination model fitted to out-of-frame rearrangements, and the resulting probabilities were checked against IGoR. In a later analysis, TCR-TCR, TCR-HLA and TCR-CMV co-occurrence was scored with hypergeometric tests, and a repertoire-size bias correction was applied to TCR pairs. A later analysis estimated false discovery rates by permuting HLA or CMV assignments 20 times. A later analysis grouped co-occurring TCRs with DBSCAN, adding TCRdist sequence similarity when clustering within HLA-allele-positive subsets. Co-occurrence clustering excluded repertoires with fewer than 30,000 or more than 120,000 public chains, plus five with anomalous nucleotide sharing. Entries here come from immuneACCESS through TCRdb and include only in-frame sequences with V and J called. Some clones fail to appear in such tables; in the studies checked, an unresolved V gene covers under half of the shortfall, and the cause of the remainder is unknown. V and J calls and clone size are those listed in that table; D and trimming were worked out from the DNA. The data table for this sample lists some 150,000 clones. Clones ranked in the top ten supply less than 3.5% of the sample.

On this clone itself: Its antigen target is currently unknown. Other DNA sequences of this sample code for an identical CDR3.

The cohort consisted of 670 or so healthy bone marrow donors. At the time of sampling, every cohort member was nominally healthy, though immune exposures that went unrecorded were likely present. The donor was CMV seronegative and belonged to the group of more than 300 seronegative cohort members. A peripheral blood sample was collected from each donor, and TCR beta sequencing was performed on peripheral blood mononuclear cells. Genomic DNA was extracted from the blood cell samples with the Qiagen DNeasy Blood Extraction Kit. A distance of 8 bases separates the germline ends of V and J, which lose 5 bases and 0 bases respectively. The CDR1 and CDR2 encoded by the germline V gene are MNHEY and SVGAGI. Counted from cysteine to phenylalanine, this CDR3 has 14 amino acids. Of the read, only the CDR3 DNA is kept; its 42 bases are in frame from base 1.

This clonotype was sampled from a man in his forties or fifties in good health and CMV-seronegative. Sequencing input: PBMCs. This chain joins TRBV6-5 to TRBJ1-3; TRBD1 is a weak D gene call, 6 bases matching. The nucleotide sequence reads as follows: TGTGCCAGCAGTCAAGGGGGCTCTGGAAACACCATATATTTT. It translates as CASSQGGSGNTIYF.